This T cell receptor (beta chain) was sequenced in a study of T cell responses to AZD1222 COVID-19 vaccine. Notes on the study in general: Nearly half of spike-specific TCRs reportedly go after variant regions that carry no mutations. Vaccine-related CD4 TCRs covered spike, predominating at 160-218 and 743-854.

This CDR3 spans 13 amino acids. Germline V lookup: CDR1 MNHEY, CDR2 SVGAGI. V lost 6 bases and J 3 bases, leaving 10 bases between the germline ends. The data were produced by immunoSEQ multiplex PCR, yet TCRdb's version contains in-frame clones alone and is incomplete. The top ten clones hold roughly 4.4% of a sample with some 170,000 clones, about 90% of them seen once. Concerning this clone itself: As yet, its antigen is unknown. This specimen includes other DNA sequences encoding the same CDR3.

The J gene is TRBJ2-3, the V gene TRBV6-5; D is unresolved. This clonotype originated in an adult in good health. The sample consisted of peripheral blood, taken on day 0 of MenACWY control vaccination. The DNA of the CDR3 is TGTGCCAGCAGACCGTCAGGAACAGATACGCAGTATTTT. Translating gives CASRPSGTDTQYF.